This entry lists 31 T cell receptor beta chains sequenced from one sample in a study of control samples from healthy donors and cancer patients. The table came from immunoSEQ multiplex PCR; TCRdb's copy has only in-frame clones and leaves some out. The table records roughly 100,000 clones, roughly 91% of them present only once. The sequencing input was PBMCs. These receptor sequences come from a man aged 55 to 70 with lung cancer.

In this sample, this clone turned up a few times. The rearrangement joins TRBV7-6 to TRBJ2-2, with D tentatively TRBD1 (6 bases). The CDR3 loop spans 15 amino acids. The V end was cut by 4 bases, the J end by 3 bases, with 12 bases between. Looked up from germline, CDR1 is SGHVS and CDR2 is FNYEAQ. The CDR3 loop is CASSWRSGDTGELFF. The CDR3 nucleotides are TGTGCCAGCAGCTGGCGGTCAGGGGACACCGGGGAGCTGTTTTTT.

V and J are TRBV12-3 or TRBV12-4 and TRBJ2-4; D is perhaps TRBD2 (6 bases). This CDR3 contains 13 residues. Trimming removed 2 bases at V and 8 bases at J, with 10 bases between. CDR3 sequence reads: CASSLSREDIQYF. CDR3 sequence (DNA): TGTGCCAGCAGTTTAAGTAGGGAGGACATTCAGTACTTC.

V and J are TRBV5-6 and TRBJ2-7, with D possibly matching TRBD1 (6 bases). The CDR3 spans 14 residues. Trimming removed 6 bases from V and 4 bases from J, with 17 bases in between. Per germline, CDR1 SGHDT and CDR2 YYEEEE. CDR3 in amino acids: CASTSGASFYEQYV. The CDR3 region has the DNA TGTGCCAGCACCTCAGGGGCATCTTTTTACGAGCAGTACGTC.

This chain connects TRBV10-2 to TRBJ1-6; no definite D call. The CDR3 is 16 amino acids. Germline V lookup: CDR1 WSHSY, CDR2 SAAADI. Trimming stripped 0 bases from V and 3 bases from J, with 9 bases between. CDR3 loop: CASSESYRFYNSPLHF. DNA of the CDR3: TGCGCCAGCAGTGAGTCCTACAGATTCTATAATTCACCCCTCCACTTT.

This rearrangement joins TRBV19 to TRBJ1-5; D might be TRBD1 (5 bases). The CDR3 runs to 14 residues. The germline V and J ends were trimmed by 9 bases and 4 bases, with 16 bases remaining between them. The germline CDR1 and CDR2 sequences are LNHDA and SQIVND (reference sequence). In DNA form, the CDR3 reads TGTGCCAGCCATGGAGGGGTAGGAAATCAGCCCCAGCATTTT. Translating gives CASHGGVGNQPQHF. Looking up the rest from reference TRBV19 and TRBJ1-5 gives the full variable domain: DGGITQSPKYLFRKEGQNVTLSCEQNLNHDAMYWYRQDPGQGLRLIYYSQIVNDFQKGDIAEGYSVSREKKESFPLTVTSAQKNPTAFYLCASHGGVGNQPQHFGDGTRLSIL.

V gene TRBV27 combines with J gene TRBJ1-2; a weak D match, TRBD1 (5 bases). The germline V and J ends were trimmed by 2 bases and 2 bases, with 12 bases remaining between them. There are 15 residues in the CDR3. Germline-derived CDR1 and CDR2 are MNHEY and SMNVEV (reference sequence). The CDR3 loop is CASSLDPGSNYGYTF. CDR3 nucleotides: TGTGCCAGCAGTTTAGATCCAGGGAGCAACTATGGCTACACCTTC.

The chain carries TRBV11-2 and TRBJ1-2; 11 bases line up with TRBD1. The V gene's germline CDR1 is SGHAT and CDR2 FQNNGV. The CDR3 covers 14 residues. Unmatched junction bases numbered 4, after V lost 5 bases and J lost 5 bases. The CDR3 nucleotides are TGTGCCAGCAGCCTAGGGGACAGGGGGTATGGCTACACCTTC. Its translation: CASSLGDRGYGYTF.

This chain links TRBV6-6 with TRBJ1-5; no reliable D call. V gave up 2 bases and J gave up 1 base, with 3 bases separating them. Germline-derived CDR1 and CDR2 are MNHNY and SVGAGI (reference sequence). This CDR3 has 13 amino acids. CDR3 nucleotides: TGTGCCAGCAGTTACGAAAGCAATCAGCCCCAGCATTTT. Its protein is CASSYESNQPQHF.

The J gene is TRBJ1-5, the V gene TRBV30, with D tentatively TRBD1 (5 bases). This CDR3 has 17 amino acids. Trimming pared 1 base from V and 7 bases from J, leaving 23 bases between. CDR1 and CDR2 (germline): GTSNPN, SVGIG (reference sequence). This CDR3 reads CAWSGGSGTWTRQPQHF. The CDR3, as DNA: TGTGCCTGGAGTGGGGGGTCAGGCACTTGGACGAGGCAGCCCCAGCATTTT.

The J gene is TRBJ1-5, the V gene TRBV12-3 or TRBV12-4; D not resolved. The V gene lost 3 bases and the J gene lost 6 bases, with 9 bases spanning the gap. CDR3 size: 13 residues. In DNA form, the CDR3 reads TGTGCCAGCAGTTTGATGAAAGGTCAGCCCCAGCATTTT. Amino acids: CASSLMKGQPQHF.

The chain combines TRBV4-1 with TRBJ1-4; 11 nucleotides match TRBD1. V lost 8 bases to trimming and J lost 7 bases; unmatched junction nucleotides: 6. Germline V gene sequence: CDR1 MGHRA, CDR2 YSYEKL. CDR3 length: 14 residues. CDR3 residues: CASGDRGKGEKLFF. The CDR3 DNA reads TGCGCCAGCGGGGACAGGGGGAAGGGTGAAAAACTGTTTTTT.

V and J are TRBV7-9 and TRBJ1-2, with 12 nucleotides matching TRBD1. In germline, CDR1 is SEHNR, CDR2 FQNEAQ (reference sequence). The CDR3 covers 14 residues. The trim removed 7 bases at V and 7 bases at J, leaving 7 bases unmatched. The chain's CDR3 is CASTPGQGAVGYTF. The CDR3 bases are TGTGCCAGCACGCCGGGACAGGGGGCGGTTGGCTACACCTTC.

The CDR3 nucleotides read TGTGCCAGCAGCCAAAGGGATACGCAGTATTTT. This sequence encodes CASSQRDTQYF. The V and J genes are TRBV7-9 and TRBJ2-3; D not resolved. The V end was cut by 5 bases, the J end by 6 bases, with 6 bases between. Germline lookup yields CDR1 SEHNR and CDR2 FQNEAQ (reference sequence). The CDR3 contains 11 residues. Based on the CDR3 plus reference TRBV7-9 and TRBJ2-3, the full variable domain is DTGVSQNPRHKITKRGQNVTFRCDPISEHNRLYWYRQTLGQGPEFLTYFQNEAQLEKSRLLSDRFSAERPKGSFSTLEIQRTEQGDSAMYLCASSQRDTQYFGPGTRLTVL.

The rearrangement uses TRBV3-1 (or the pseudogene TRBV3-2) and TRBJ2-1, with 7 bases that match TRBD2. Losses at the gene ends were 4 bases for V and 7 bases for J; bases not matched to a gene: 16. The CDR3 covers 17 residues. CDR1 is LGHDT and CDR2 is YNNKEL in the germline V gene (reference sequence). CDR3 region: CASSPRGEALTGNEQFF. CDR3 DNA: TGTGCCAGCAGCCCCCGGGGGGAAGCGCTGACGGGGAATGAGCAGTTCTTC.

This rearrangement joins TRBV7-2 to TRBJ1-5; weak D call: TRBD1 (5 bases). Between the trimmed V and J ends, which lost 2 bases and 7 bases, there was a span of 12 bases. The CDR3 has 14 residues. Germline CDR1 reads SGHTA; CDR2 reads FQGNSA. CDR3 sequence: CASSLSGGDQPQHF. Written as DNA, the CDR3 is TGTGCCAGCAGCTTATCGGGGGGGGACCAGCCCCAGCATTTT.

V usage is TRBV2 and J usage is TRBJ2-7, with a possible D match to TRBD1 (6 bases). V was cut by 4 bases and J by 4 bases, with 8 bases left in between. Per the germline V gene, CDR1 is SNHLY and CDR2 is FYNNEI. The CDR3 contains 12 residues. The chain's CDR3 is CASSGQGYEQYF. In nucleotides, the CDR3 is TGTGCCAGCAGTGGGCAGGGGTACGAGCAGTACTTC.

DNA of the CDR3: TGTGCCAGCAGCTTTCGGACAAGTCCTAACTATGGCTACACCTTC. Encoded protein: CASSFRTSPNYGYTF. This chain uses TRBV5-4 with TRBJ1-2; D may be TRBD1 (5 bases). This CDR3 comprises 15 residues. The V gene lost 2 bases and the J gene lost 0 bases, with 11 bases spanning the gap. The germline CDR1 and CDR2 sequences are SGHNT and YYREEE (reference sequence). The full variable domain, with the rest looked up from reference TRBV5-4 and TRBJ1-2, is ETGVTQSPTHLIKTRGQQVTLRCSSQSGHNTVSWYQQALGQGPQFIFQYYREEENGRGNFPPRFSGLQFPNYSSELNVNALELDDSALYLCASSFRTSPNYGYTFGSGTRLTVV.

This chain connects TRBV27 to TRBJ1-1; the match to TRBD1 covers 7 bases. The V gene end was trimmed by 1 base and the J gene end by 2 bases; junction bases not matched to a gene: 4. Germline assignment: CDR1 MNHEY and CDR2 SMNVEV (reference sequence). CDR3 length equals 15 residues. The CDR3 loop is CASSLWQGGNTEAFF. Here the CDR3 DNA reads TGTGCCAGCAGTTTATGGCAGGGGGGAAACACTGAAGCTTTCTTT.

The chain couples TRBV27 to TRBJ1-4, with 7 positions matching TRBD1. From germline, CDR1 is MNHEY and CDR2 SMNVEV (reference sequence). This CDR3 spans 16 amino acids. The J segment lost 0 bases and the V segment lost 5 bases, leaving 6 bases of the junction unmatched. CDR3 amino acids: CASSRNRGATNEKLFF. CDR3 sequence (DNA): TGTGCCAGCAGTAGAAACAGGGGAGCAACTAATGAAAAACTGTTTTTT.

This chain links TRBV10-1 with TRBJ1-1; 7 nucleotides align to TRBD1. Germline CDR1 reads WNHNN; CDR2 reads SYGVQD (reference sequence). J lost 10 bases, V lost 7 bases, and 15 bases had no gene match. The CDR3 totals 14 residues. In DNA form, the CDR3 reads TGCGCCAGCAATAGGGACAGCTCAACGAGAGTAGCTTTCTTT. Translated: CASNRDSSTRVAFF.

The chain carries TRBV5-6 and TRBJ2-1; possible D gene TRBD1, 6 bases. Per germline, CDR1 SGHDT and CDR2 YYEEEE. V shed 4 bases and J shed 4 bases, with 21 bases lying between them. This CDR3 region has 17 residues. The chain's CDR3 is CASSPLRAGERYNEQFF. Here the CDR3 DNA reads TGTGCCAGCAGCCCATTGAGAGCAGGGGAACGGTACAATGAGCAGTTCTTC.

V is TRBV25-1 and J is TRBJ2-5, with TRBD1 matching over 11 bases. The V gene end was trimmed by 5 bases and the J gene end by 5 bases; junction bases not matched to a gene: 10. The CDR3 is made up of 16 amino acids. Germline loops: CDR1 MGHDK, CDR2 SYGVNS. For the CDR3, the DNA is TGTGCCAGCAGTTCTCTTCCGGGACAGGGGGGGGAGACCCAGTACTTC. As protein: CASSSLPGQGGETQYF.

The genes are TRBV6-5 and TRBJ2-3; D call uncertain. V was trimmed by 6 bases and J by 6 bases, leaving 16 bases between them. The CDR3 is 14 amino acids. In germline, CDR1 is MNHEY, CDR2 SVGAGI. The CDR3 here is CASSFDGLSDTQYF. In DNA, the CDR3 is TGTGCCAGCAGCTTCGACGGGTTATCGGATACGCAGTATTTT.

The genes are TRBV3-1 (or the pseudogene TRBV3-2) and TRBJ1-3, with no clear D. This CDR3 is built from 15 residues. Germline values: CDR1 LGHDT, CDR2 YNNKEL (reference sequence). The V end lost 2 bases, the J end lost 0 bases, and 8 bases lay between the germline ends. The CDR3 loop reads CASSQMANSGNTIYF. The DNA of the CDR3 is TGTGCCAGCAGCCAAATGGCTAACTCTGGAAACACCATATATTTT.

The chain combines TRBV3-1 (or the pseudogene TRBV3-2) with TRBJ1-4; unclear D gene. This CDR3 region has 16 residues. The germline gives CDR1 LGHDT, CDR2 YNNKEL (reference sequence). The V end was cut by 0 bases, the J end by 0 bases, with 8 bases between. The CDR3 DNA sequence: TGTGCCAGCAGCCAAGAACCGGCTGCAACTAATGAAAAACTGTTTTTT. Its translation: CASSQEPAATNEKLFF.

The CDR3 protein is CVSGRANVLTF. Here the CDR3 DNA reads TGTGTTTCTGGGAGGGCCAACGTCCTGACTTTC. J is TRBJ2-6 and V is TRBV6-5; D gene unclear. There are 11 residues in the CDR3. CDR1 MNHEY and CDR2 SVGAGI come from the germline V gene.

The rearrangement links TRBV5-1 to TRBJ1-5; tentatively, D is TRBD1 (6 bases). The V gene's germline CDR1 is SGHRS and CDR2 YFSETQ. Trimming took 0 bases from V and 5 from J, leaving 12 bases between them. This CDR3 comprises 15 residues. Here the CDR3 reads CASSLGGGRDQPQHF. Here the CDR3 DNA reads TGCGCCAGCAGCTTGGGGGGGGGCCGGGATCAGCCCCAGCATTTT.

The gene calls are TRBV7-8 and TRBJ1-5; D is ambiguous. The CDR3 has 12 residues. Germline CDR1 reads SGHVS; CDR2 reads FQNEAQ. Trimming took 3 bases from V and 9 from J, leaving 9 bases between them. The CDR3 reads CASSLDRGPQHF. The CDR3 region has the DNA TGTGCCAGCAGCTTGGACCGAGGGCCCCAGCATTTT. Based on the CDR3 plus reference TRBV7-8 and TRBJ1-5, the full variable domain is GAGVSQSPRYKVAKRGQDVALRCDPISGHVSLFWYQQALGQGPEFLTYFQNEAQLDKSGLPSDRFFAERPEGSVSTLKIQRTQQEDSAVYLCASSLDRGPQHFGDGTRLSIL.

The gene calls are TRBV7-3 and TRBJ1-1, with 7 nucleotides matching TRBD1. This CDR3 has 15 residues. Germline CDR1 reads SGHTA; CDR2 reads FQGTGA. After removal of 2 bases from V and 11 bases from J, the junction contained 14 bases not matched to a gene. The CDR3 sequence is CASSLDSGTVGRAFF. CDR3 DNA: TGTGCCAGCAGCTTAGATTCTGGGACAGTCGGAAGGGCTTTCTTT.

This clone was recorded only once. The genes are TRBV9 and TRBJ2-1, with D perhaps given as TRBD1 or TRBD2 (5 bases each). Trimming pared 4 bases from V and 1 base from J, leaving 9 bases between. The CDR3 is 14 amino acids. Germline V gene lookup returns CDR1 SGDLS and CDR2 YYNGEE. CDR3 sequence (DNA): TGTGCCAGCAGCCCGGGGCCGTCCTACAATGAGCAGTTCTTC. Its translation: CASSPGPSYNEQFF.

V usage is TRBV6-5 and J usage is TRBJ2-5; possibly TRBD2 for D (6 bases). From germline, CDR1 is MNHEY and CDR2 SVGAGI. With 4 bases removed from V and 5 bases from J, the gap between germline ends came to 14 bases. This CDR3 has 14 amino acids. The CDR3 spells CASSSEGRRETQYF. The CDR3 DNA sequence: TGTGCCAGCAGTTCGGAGGGGCGTCGGGAGACCCAGTACTTC.